Listed here are 21 T cell receptor beta chains from one sample, sequenced in a study of blood T cells in healthy people across ages (dated by TCRdb to about 2015). The library was made by 5' RACE. The sequencer was an Illumina HiSeq 2500. A second PCR of roughly 6 to 12 cycles was run with a J-beta primer mix and a sample-barcoded 5' primer. TCRdb reprocessing: public reads trimmed at Q25 with fastp, clones called with MiXCR, in-frame beta chains kept. Here each entry gathers all rows of one CDR3 protein and keeps the most common genes and DNA. The sample table holds around 780,000 distinct CDR3 sequences, of which 20% to 30% were seen once. In total, the top ten clones hold over 2.5% of the sample. The sample was also linked to a second study, of T cells of mothers and their children.

The sample comprised blood. These receptors came from a boy aged 5 to 17 in good health.

This clonotype was found a few times. The chain recombines TRBV6-2 or TRBV6-3 with TRBJ1-5, with D perhaps matching TRBD1 (5 bases). The CDR3 loop spans 22 amino acids. Trimming left V 2 bases short and J 5 bases short, with 34 bases between. Germline loops: CDR1 MNHEY, CDR2 SVGEGT. CDR3 DNA sequence: TGTGCCAGCAGTTACCCGTTATCCGGGGGGGAGTTCCAATCCGGAGGGGATCAGCCCCAGCATTTT. Its protein is CASSYPLSGGEFQSGGDQPQHF.

This clonotype occurred a few times. The rearrangement links TRBV7-9 to TRBJ1-2, with no clear D. The V and J ends lost 5 bases and 0 bases respectively, with 19 bases between them. The CDR3 extends over 17 amino acids. The germline V gene has CDR1 SEHNR and CDR2 FQNEAQ (reference sequence). The CDR3 here is CASSPWVRVASNYGYTF. CDR3 DNA sequence: TGTGCCAGCAGCCCCTGGGTACGGGTCGCTTCTAACTATGGCTACACCTTC.

This chain connects TRBV6-2 or TRBV6-3 to TRBJ1-5; D call uncertain. Germline assignment: CDR1 MNHEY and CDR2 SVGEGT. CDR3 length equals 13 residues. The V end was cut by 6 bases, the J end by 4 bases, with 10 bases between. Here the CDR3 DNA reads TGTGCCAGCAGCACAGACTGGAATCAGCCCCAGCATTTT. Translating it yields CASSTDWNQPQHF.

This chain links TRBV6-5 with TRBJ2-5; TRBD2 matches 8 bases. Germline trimming cut 2 bases from V and 5 bases from J; bases unmatched to any gene: 10. This CDR3 has 16 residues. The germline V gene has CDR1 MNHEY and CDR2 SVGAGI. The CDR3 reads CASSYVSGGLQETQYF. In DNA form, the CDR3 reads TGTGCCAGCAGTTACGTTTCGGGGGGGCTCCAGGAGACCCAGTACTTC.

V usage is TRBV20-1 and J usage is TRBJ2-5, with TRBD2 as a possible D gene (6 bases). Trimming took off 0 bases at V and 5 bases at J, with 16 bases between the two ends. Per the germline V gene, CDR1 is DFQATT and CDR2 is SNEGSKA (reference sequence). This CDR3 comprises 15 residues. The CDR3 bases are TGCAGTGCTAGAGAGAGGGGCGGGGTTGGGGAGACCCAGTACTTC. Its translation: CSARERGGVGETQYF.

This clonotype was detected once. The J gene is TRBJ2-1, the V gene TRBV5-1; 15 positions match TRBD2. The CDR3 runs 16 residues. Looked up from germline, CDR1 is SGHRS and CDR2 is YFSETQ. The V segment lost 7 bases and the J segment 4 bases; nucleotides outside the gene matches: 6. CDR3 sequence: CASAPGLAGGYNEQFF. The CDR3 DNA sequence: TGCGCCAGCGCACCGGGACTAGCGGGGGGATACAATGAGCAGTTCTTC. Full variable domain (outside the CDR3, taken from reference TRBV5-1 and TRBJ2-1): KAGVTQTPRYLIKTRGQQVTLSCSPISGHRSVSWYQQTPGQGLQFLFEYFSETQRNKGNFPGRFSGRQFSNSRSEMNVSTLELGDSALYLCASAPGLAGGYNEQFFGPGTRLTVL.

A few counts support this clonotype. As DNA, the CDR3 is TGTGCCAGCAGTTTGGATGAGGGTAGCATGGATACGCAGTATTTT. Its protein product is CASSLDEGSMDTQYF. The gene calls are TRBV28 and TRBJ2-3; the D gene is possibly TRBD2 (5 bases). Trimming took off 3 bases at V and 6 bases at J, with 16 bases between the two ends. The CDR3 is made up of 15 amino acids. From germline, CDR1 is MDHEN and CDR2 SYDVKM.

The chain carries TRBV12-3 or TRBV12-4 and TRBJ1-2; D call uncertain. The CDR3 sequence is 14 residues long. Trimming removed 2 bases from V and 5 bases from J, with 12 bases in between. CDR3 bases: TGTGCCAGCAGTTTATCGCCCCCCGAGTATGGCTACACCTTC. Its protein product is CASSLSPPEYGYTF.

A word on this clonotype: Lacking the conserved final phenylalanine or tryptophan, this CDR3 likely reflects a read error. The CDR3 region is CASSQIPRRVGEAFL. The CDR3 coding sequence is TGTGCCAGCAGCCAGATCCCGAGGAGGGTGGGTGAAGCTTTCCTT. This chain uses TRBV7-2 with TRBJ1-1; D is undetermined. The V end lost 5 bases, the J end lost 7 bases, and 20 bases lay between the germline ends. Germline CDR1 is SGHTA and CDR2 is FQGNSA. The length of the CDR3 is 15 residues.

This clonotype has more than one count but fewer than ten. The chain employs TRBV4-2 and TRBJ2-5; perhaps TRBD1 as D (6 bases). The end of the DNA aligns better with TRBJ2-1, so the J call may be wrong. Looked up from germline, CDR1 is LGHNA and CDR2 is YNFKEQ. This CDR3 has 14 residues. CDR3 nucleotide sequence: TGTGCCAGCAGCCACCAACAGGGTAGCCATGAGCAGTTCTTC. Amino acids: CASSHQQGSHEQFF.

The chain recombines TRBV6-6 with TRBJ2-5, with D possibly matching TRBD2 (5 bases). The end of the DNA fits TRBJ2-7 better, so the J call may be wrong. Germline V gene sequence: CDR1 MNHNY, CDR2 SVGAGI (reference sequence). The CDR3 covers 15 residues. The CDR3 sequence is CASSYEGSRSYEQYF. The DNA of the CDR3 is TGTGCCAGCAGTTACGAGGGATCCCGCTCCTACGAGCAGTACTTC.

This clonotype was counted many times. The chain combines TRBV29-1 with TRBJ1-1; D might be TRBD1 (6 bases). V lost 4 bases and J 4 bases, leaving 10 bases between the germline ends. Germline V gene lookup returns CDR1 SQVTM and CDR2 ANQGSEA. This CDR3 region has 12 residues. Written as DNA, the CDR3 is TGCAGCGTTGGGGGGCGGACCACTGAAGCTTTCTTT. Its protein is CSVGGRTTEAFF.

This clonotype has only a few counts. The chain employs TRBV6-6 and TRBJ2-4, with 9 positions matching TRBD1. Germline V gives CDR1 MNHNY, CDR2 SVGAGI (reference sequence). Germline trimming cut 6 bases from V and 4 bases from J; bases unmatched to any gene: 4. CDR3 length: 14 amino acids. CDR3: CASRATGGKNIQYF. The DNA of the CDR3 is TGTGCCAGCAGGGCGACAGGGGGAAAAAACATTCAGTACTTC.

The rearrangement links TRBV6-1 to TRBJ2-7, with D hard to call. This CDR3 is 15 amino acids long. V shed 3 bases and J shed 6 bases, with 18 bases lying between them. Germline V gene data show CDR1 as MNHNS and CDR2 as SASEGT. CDR3 sequence (DNA): TGTGCCAGCAGTGATGGACGGTACCTACTACGCGAGCAGTACTTC. Amino acid sequence: CASSDGRYLLREQYF.

V usage is TRBV4-2 and J usage is TRBJ2-5; 11 positions match TRBD2. Germline loops: CDR1 LGHNA, CDR2 YNFKEQ. The CDR3 consists of 18 residues. With 1 base clipped from V and 7 bases from J, the junction kept 14 bases outside the gene matches. CDR3 nucleotides: TGTGCCAGCAGCCAAGTAGGGCAAACTAGCGGGAGTCATGGGACCCAGTACTTC. It encodes CASSQVGQTSGSHGTQYF.

A single count supports this clonotype. The chain is built from TRBV29-1 and TRBJ2-3, with 9 positions matching TRBD2. Losses at the gene ends were 7 bases for V and 5 bases for J; bases not matched to a gene: 7. Germline V gene data show CDR1 as SQVTM and CDR2 as ANQGSEA. CDR3 length: 13 residues. The CDR3 DNA sequence: TGCAGCGGAGCGGGAGGATCGAGAGATACGCAGTATTTT. Amino acid sequence: CSGAGGSRDTQYF.

Comments on this clonotype: The junction does not match germline at one end; this may be a read error. This chain joins TRBV4-1 and TRBJ2-7, with D tentatively TRBD1 (5 bases). The CDR3 is 14 amino acids. Germline assignment: CDR1 MGHRA and CDR2 YSYEKL. The CDR3 sequence is CTSSQVRGSYEQYF. The CDR3 region has the DNA TGCACCAGCAGCCAAGTAAGGGGATCCTACGAGCAGTACTTC.

V and J are TRBV20-1 and TRBJ1-2, with D perhaps TRBD1 (5 bases). Germline loops: CDR1 DFQATT, CDR2 SNEGSKA (reference sequence). The CDR3 is 15 amino acids. Trimming pared 3 bases from V and 8 bases from J, leaving 22 bases between. The CDR3 reads CSASISLAAGRGYTF. The CDR3 bases are TGCAGTGCTAGCATCAGTCTTGCGGCAGGGAGGGGCTACACCTTC.

The table lists this clonotype with a few counts. The chain combines TRBV4-1 with TRBJ2-7, with D perhaps TRBD2 (5 bases). V lost 3 bases and J lost 1, with 19 bases in between. This CDR3 spans 17 amino acids. Germline CDR1 is MGHRA and CDR2 is YSYEKL. The CDR3 here is CASSHPSREGRSYEQYF. The CDR3 bases are TGCGCCAGCAGCCATCCCTCTCGGGAAGGGCGGTCCTACGAGCAGTACTTC.

This clonotype showed up just a few times. The CDR3 region is CASSTVPPGGRDEQYF. CDR3 DNA: TGTGCCAGCAGCACCGTCCCCCCCGGGGGGCGGGACGAGCAGTACTTC. This chain connects TRBV7-6 to TRBJ2-7; perhaps TRBD2 as D (7 bases). V was pared by 5 bases and J by 5 bases, with 22 bases between. CDR3 size: 16 residues. Germline V CDR1 and CDR2: SGHVS, FNYEAQ.

The chain is built from TRBV20-1 and TRBJ2-3, with 9 bases matching TRBD2. This CDR3 region has 15 residues. Germline CDR1 reads DFQATT; CDR2 reads SNEGSKA (reference sequence). The V gene end was trimmed by 6 bases and the J gene end by 6 bases; junction bases not matched to a gene: 13. The CDR3 DNA reads TGCAGTGCCCCGCCGCGCGGGGGGGCCCGGGATACGCAGTATTTT. Its protein product is CSAPPRGGARDTQYF.